The sequence of this T cell receptor (beta chain) was determined in a study of technical replicates of blood from a few donors (dated by TCRdb to the late 2010s). Points on this clone: There is no known antigen for this receptor. Base qualities were left out, and no much larger clone turns up one base away.

Libraries came from the immunoSEQ multiplex PCR assay. TCRdb limited this immuneACCESS table to in-frame rearrangements with V and J called. A share of clones is missing; checked studies link under half to unresolved V genes, and the rest is unexplained. The sample yields some 93,000 clones; about 96% were counted once. The biggest ten clones account for roughly 0.28% of the sample. CDR1 is given as ENHRY and CDR2 as SYGVKD, both from the germline V gene. Including the terminal cysteine and phenylalanine, the CDR3 comprises 14 residues. Of the read, only the CDR3 DNA is kept; its 42 bases are in frame from base 1. Trimming takes 8 bases off V and 10 bases off J; junction bases not matched to a gene: 11.

This receptor was taken from a human donor in good health. Sequenced material: T cells isolated from PBMCs. Rearrangement joined TRBV10-3 to TRBJ1-6; the junction holds 7 bases that match TRBD1. The DNA reads TGTGCCATCGAGGGGGCAGGGTCTGCATCACCCCTCCACTTT. It translates as CAIEGAGSASPLHF.